This paragraph covers one T cell receptor (beta chain) sequence. The sample is drawn from a study of blood T cell repertoires in COVID-19. Study in general: T cells, B-cell-depleted T cells, or PBMCs provided the cDNA or gDNA that served as material.

The cohort comprised adults aged about 18 to 90 years residing in 20 to 30 US areas. Symptom resolution, clearance, or two negative PCRs marked donors in Cohort 3 as recovered. In the original workflow: Amplifying reference gene primers gave estimates of nucleated cell counts. Sequencing was performed with immunoSEQ multiplex PCR; in TCRdb, only in-frame clones are kept and a portion is missing. V, J and clone size were drawn from that table, and D and trimming were deduced from the DNA. This repertoire shows fewer than 300,000 clones, 80% to 90% found once; its top ten account for about 14%. The sample comprised PBMCs or T cells enriched from blood (not recorded which). The sequence was collected from a man between 18 and 35 years old who had recovered from COVID-19.

CDR3 nucleotide sequence: TGTGCCAGTAGTATGATCCAGGGGGGACAAGAGACCCAGTACTTC. This sequence encodes CASSMIQGGQETQYF. The J gene is TRBJ2-5, the V gene TRBV19, with TRBD1 as a possible D gene (7 bases). This CDR3 comprises 15 residues. V lost 3 bases to trimming and J lost 2 bases, with 13 bases between them. From germline, CDR1 is LNHDA and CDR2 SQIVND (reference sequence).